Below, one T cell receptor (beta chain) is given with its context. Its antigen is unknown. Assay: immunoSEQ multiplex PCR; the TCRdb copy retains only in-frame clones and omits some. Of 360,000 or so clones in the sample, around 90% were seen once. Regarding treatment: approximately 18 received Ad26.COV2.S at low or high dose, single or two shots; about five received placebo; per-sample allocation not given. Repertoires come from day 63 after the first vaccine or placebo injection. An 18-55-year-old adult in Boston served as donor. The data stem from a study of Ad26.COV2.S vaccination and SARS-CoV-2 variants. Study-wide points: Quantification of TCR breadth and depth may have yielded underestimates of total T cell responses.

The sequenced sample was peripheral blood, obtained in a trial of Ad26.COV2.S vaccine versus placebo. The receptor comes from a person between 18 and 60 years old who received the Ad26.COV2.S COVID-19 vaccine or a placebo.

The CDR3 nucleotides read TGTGCCAGCAGTTACTCGGCCGGACAGTCCTACGAGCAGTACTTC. Its protein is CASSYSAGQSYEQYF. The V call is TRBV6-5, the J call TRBJ2-7, with D possibly being TRBD1 (6 bases). CDR1 MNHEY and CDR2 SVGAGI come from the germline V gene. V was clipped by 0 bases and J by 1 base, with 10 bases between them. This CDR3 contains 15 residues.